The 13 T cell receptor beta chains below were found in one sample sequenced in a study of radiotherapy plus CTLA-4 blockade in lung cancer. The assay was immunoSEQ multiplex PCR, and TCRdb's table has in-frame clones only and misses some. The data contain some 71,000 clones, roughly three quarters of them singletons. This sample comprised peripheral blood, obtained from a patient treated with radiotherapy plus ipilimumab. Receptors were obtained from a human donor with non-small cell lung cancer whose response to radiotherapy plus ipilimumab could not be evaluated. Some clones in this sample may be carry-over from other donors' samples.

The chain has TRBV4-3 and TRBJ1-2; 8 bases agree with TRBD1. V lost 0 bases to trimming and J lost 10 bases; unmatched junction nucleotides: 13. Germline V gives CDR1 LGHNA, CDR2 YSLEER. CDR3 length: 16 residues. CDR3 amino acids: CASSQEPGTGLPIYTF. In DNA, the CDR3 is TGCGCCAGCAGCCAAGAGCCCGGGACAGGCCTGCCTATCTACACCTTC.

The CDR3 loop reads CSVEETGGGTQYF. CDR3 in DNA: TGCAGCGTTGAAGAGACAGGGGGTGGTACGCAGTATTTT. The chain recombines TRBV29-1 with TRBJ2-3, with 9 bases identical to TRBD1. This CDR3 comprises 13 residues. The V gene end was trimmed by 0 bases and the J gene end by 8 bases; junction bases not matched to a gene: 3. Germline-derived CDR1 and CDR2 are SQVTM and ANQGSEA.

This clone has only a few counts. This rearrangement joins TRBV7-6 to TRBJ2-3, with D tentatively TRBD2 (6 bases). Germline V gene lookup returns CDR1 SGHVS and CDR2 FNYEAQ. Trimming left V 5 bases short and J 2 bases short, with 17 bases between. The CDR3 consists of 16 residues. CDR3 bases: TGTGCCAGCAGCCCCCAGGGACTTAGTTTCACAGATACGCAGTATTTT. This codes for CASSPQGLSFTDTQYF.

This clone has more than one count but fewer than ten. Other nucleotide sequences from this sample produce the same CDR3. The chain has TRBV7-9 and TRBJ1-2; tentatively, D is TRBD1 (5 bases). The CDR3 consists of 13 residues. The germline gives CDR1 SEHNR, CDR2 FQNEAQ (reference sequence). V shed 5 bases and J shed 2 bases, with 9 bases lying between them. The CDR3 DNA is TGTGCCAGCAGCGGGGCTCTCAACTATGGCTACACCTTC. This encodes CASSGALNYGYTF.

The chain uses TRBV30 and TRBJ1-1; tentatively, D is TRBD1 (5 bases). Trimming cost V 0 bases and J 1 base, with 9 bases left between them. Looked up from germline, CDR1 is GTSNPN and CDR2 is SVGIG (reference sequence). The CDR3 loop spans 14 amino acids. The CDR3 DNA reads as TGTGCCTGGAGTGTACGGGGGGGGAACACTGAAGCTTTCTTT. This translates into CAWSVRGGNTEAFF.

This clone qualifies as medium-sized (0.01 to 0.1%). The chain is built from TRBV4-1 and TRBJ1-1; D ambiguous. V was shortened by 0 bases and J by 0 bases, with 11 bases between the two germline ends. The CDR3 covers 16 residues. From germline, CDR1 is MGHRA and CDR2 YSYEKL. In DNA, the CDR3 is TGCGCCAGCAGCCAAGATCCAGCGTTTTTGAACACTGAAGCTTTCTTT. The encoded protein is CASSQDPAFLNTEAFF.

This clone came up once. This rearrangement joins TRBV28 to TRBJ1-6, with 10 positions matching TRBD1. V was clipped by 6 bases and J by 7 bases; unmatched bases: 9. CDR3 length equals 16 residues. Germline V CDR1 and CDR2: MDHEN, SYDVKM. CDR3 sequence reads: CASRLFRTGGNSPLHF. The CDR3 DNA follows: TGTGCCAGCAGGCTATTTAGGACAGGGGGAAATTCACCCCTCCACTTT.

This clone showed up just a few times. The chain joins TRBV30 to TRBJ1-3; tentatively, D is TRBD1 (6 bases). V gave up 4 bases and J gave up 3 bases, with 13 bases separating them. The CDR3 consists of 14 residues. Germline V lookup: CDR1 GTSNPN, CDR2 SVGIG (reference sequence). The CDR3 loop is CAWKGRGYGNTIYF. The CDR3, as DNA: TGTGCCTGGAAGGGCAGGGGCTATGGAAACACCATATATTTT.

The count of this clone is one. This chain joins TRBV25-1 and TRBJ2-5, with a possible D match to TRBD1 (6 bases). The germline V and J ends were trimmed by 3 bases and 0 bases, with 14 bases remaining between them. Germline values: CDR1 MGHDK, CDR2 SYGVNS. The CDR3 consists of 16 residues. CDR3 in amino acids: CASSEPRTAYQETQYF. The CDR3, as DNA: TGTGCCAGCAGTGAGCCTCGGACAGCGTACCAAGAGACCCAGTACTTC.

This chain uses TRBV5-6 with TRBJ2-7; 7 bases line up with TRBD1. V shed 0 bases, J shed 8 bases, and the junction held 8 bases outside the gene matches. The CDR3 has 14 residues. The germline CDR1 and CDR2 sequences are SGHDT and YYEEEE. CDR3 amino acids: CASSLGSGQVKQYF. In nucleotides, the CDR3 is TGTGCCAGCAGCTTGGGGTCCGGACAGGTAAAGCAGTACTTC.

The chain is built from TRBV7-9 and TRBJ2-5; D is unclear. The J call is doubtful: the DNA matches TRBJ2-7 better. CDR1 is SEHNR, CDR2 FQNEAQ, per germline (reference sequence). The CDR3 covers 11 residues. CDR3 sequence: CASGGSYEQYF. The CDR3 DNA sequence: TGTGCTTCAGGTGGATCCTACGAGCAGTACTTC.

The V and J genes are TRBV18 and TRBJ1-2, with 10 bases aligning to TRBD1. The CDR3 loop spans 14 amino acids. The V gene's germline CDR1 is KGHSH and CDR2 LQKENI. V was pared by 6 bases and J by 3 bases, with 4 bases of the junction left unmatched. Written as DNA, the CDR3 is TGTGCCAGCTCCGGCGGACAGGGGGACTATGGCTACACCTTC. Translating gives CASSGGQGDYGYTF.

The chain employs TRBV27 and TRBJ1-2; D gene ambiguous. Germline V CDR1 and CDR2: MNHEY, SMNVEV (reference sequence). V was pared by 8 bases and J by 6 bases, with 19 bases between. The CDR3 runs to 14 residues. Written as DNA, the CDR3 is TGTGCCAGCTCTCCAATTGGCCGAGGGAATGGCTACACCTTC. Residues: CASSPIGRGNGYTF.